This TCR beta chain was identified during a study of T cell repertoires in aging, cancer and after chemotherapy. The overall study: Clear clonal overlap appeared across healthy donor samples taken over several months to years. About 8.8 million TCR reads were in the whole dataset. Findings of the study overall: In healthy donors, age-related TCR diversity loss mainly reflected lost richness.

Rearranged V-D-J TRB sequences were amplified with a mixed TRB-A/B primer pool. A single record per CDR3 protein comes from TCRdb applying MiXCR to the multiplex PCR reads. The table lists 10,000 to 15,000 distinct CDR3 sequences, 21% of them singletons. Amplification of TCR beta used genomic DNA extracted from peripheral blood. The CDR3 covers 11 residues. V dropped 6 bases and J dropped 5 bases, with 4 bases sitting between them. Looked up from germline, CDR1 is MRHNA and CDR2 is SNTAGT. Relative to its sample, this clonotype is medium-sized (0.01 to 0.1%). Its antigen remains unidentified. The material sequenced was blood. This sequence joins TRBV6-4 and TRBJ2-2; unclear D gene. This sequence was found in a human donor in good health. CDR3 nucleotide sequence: TGTGCCAGCAGGGGAACCGGGGAGCTGTTTTTT. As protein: CASRGTGELFF.